This TCR beta chain was found in a study of OX40 agonist ivuxolimab in advanced cancers. Study in general: While on treatment, patients had intravenous ivuxolimab at 0.01 to 10 mg/kg every 2 weeks. Findings of the study overall: Clonal expansion in partial responders at 0.1-3.0 mg/kg ranked among the lowest. Within 6 weeks, CD4+ and CD8+ blood T cells expanded clonally at 0.1 to 3.0 mg/kg.

TCRdb keeps only in-frame clones here, not all; method: immunoSEQ multiplex PCR. The table records approximately 35,000 clones, about 90% of them present only once. The CDR3 length is 14 residues. Germline CDR1 SGHDT, CDR2 YYEEEE. Trimming stripped 0 bases from V and 12 bases from J, with 19 bases between. About this clone itself: Its antigen is not identified.

The rearrangement links TRBV5-6 to TRBJ2-7, with D perhaps matching TRBD1 (5 bases). Sample: CD4+ or CD8+ T cells sorted from blood, taken in a trial of the OX40 agonist ivuxolimab. The sequence was collected from an adult with an advanced solid tumor such as melanoma, head and neck, liver or kidney cancer. The CDR3 region is CASSLGGGWGLRYF. The CDR3 DNA reads TGTGCCAGCAGCTTGGGAGGTGGATGGGGCCTTAGGTACTTC.